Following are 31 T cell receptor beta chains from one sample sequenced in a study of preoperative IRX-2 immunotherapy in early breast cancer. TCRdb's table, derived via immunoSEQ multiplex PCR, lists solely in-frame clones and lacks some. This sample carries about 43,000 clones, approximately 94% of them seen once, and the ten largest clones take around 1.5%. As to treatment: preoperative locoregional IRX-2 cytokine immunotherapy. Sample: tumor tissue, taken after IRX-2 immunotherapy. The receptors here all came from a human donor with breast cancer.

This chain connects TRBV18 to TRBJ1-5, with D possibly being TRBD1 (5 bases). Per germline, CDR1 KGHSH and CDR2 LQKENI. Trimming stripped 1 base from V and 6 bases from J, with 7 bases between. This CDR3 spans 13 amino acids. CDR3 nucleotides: TGTGCCAGCTCACCACAGGGGTTTCAGCCCCAGCATTTT. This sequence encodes CASSPQGFQPQHF.

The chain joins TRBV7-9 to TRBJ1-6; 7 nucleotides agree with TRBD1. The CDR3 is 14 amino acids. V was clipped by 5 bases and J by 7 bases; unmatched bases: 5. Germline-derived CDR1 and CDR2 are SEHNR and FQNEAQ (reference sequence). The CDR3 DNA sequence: TGTGCCAGCAGCCTGACAGGGAGGAATTCACCCCTCCACTTT. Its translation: CASSLTGRNSPLHF. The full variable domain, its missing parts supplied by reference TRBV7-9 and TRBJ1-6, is DTGVSQNPRHKITKRGQNVTFRCDPISEHNRLYWYRQTLGQGPEFLTYFQNEAQLEKSRLLSDRFSAERPKGSFSTLEIQRTEQGDSAMYLCASSLTGRNSPLHFGNGTRLTVT.

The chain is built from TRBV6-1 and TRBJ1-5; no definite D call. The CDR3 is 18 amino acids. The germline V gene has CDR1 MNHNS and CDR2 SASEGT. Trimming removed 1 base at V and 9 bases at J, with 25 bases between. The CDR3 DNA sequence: TGTGCCAGCAGTGAAGAGAGGAGAGGACGGCCCCTCTATCGGCCCCAGCATTTT. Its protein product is CASSEERRGRPLYRPQHF.

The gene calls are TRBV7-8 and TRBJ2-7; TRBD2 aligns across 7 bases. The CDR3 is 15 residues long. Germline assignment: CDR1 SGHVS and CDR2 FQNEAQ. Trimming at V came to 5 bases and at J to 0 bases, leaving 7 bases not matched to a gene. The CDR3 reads CASSPRGGSSYEQYF. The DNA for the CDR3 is TGTGCCAGCAGCCCACGGGGAGGGAGCTCCTACGAGCAGTACTTC.

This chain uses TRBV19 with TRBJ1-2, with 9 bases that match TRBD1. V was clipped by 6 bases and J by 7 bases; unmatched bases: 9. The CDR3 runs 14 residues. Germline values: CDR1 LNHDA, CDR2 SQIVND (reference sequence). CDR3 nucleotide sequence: TGTGCCAGTAGCCCCGGGACAGGGTCGTTTGGCTACACCTTC. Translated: CASSPGTGSFGYTF.

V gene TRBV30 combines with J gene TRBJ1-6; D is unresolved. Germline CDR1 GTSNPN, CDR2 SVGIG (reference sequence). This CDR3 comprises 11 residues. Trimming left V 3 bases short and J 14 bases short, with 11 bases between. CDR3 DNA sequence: TGTGCCTGGAGGGGAGGGTGGGCCCTCCACTTT. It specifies CAWRGGWALHF. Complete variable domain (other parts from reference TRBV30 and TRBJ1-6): SQTIHQWPATLVQPVGSPLSLECTVEGTSNPNLYWYRQAAGRGLQLLFYSVGIGQISSEVPQNLSASRPQDRQFILSSKKLLLSDSGFYLCAWRGGWALHFGNGTRLTVT.

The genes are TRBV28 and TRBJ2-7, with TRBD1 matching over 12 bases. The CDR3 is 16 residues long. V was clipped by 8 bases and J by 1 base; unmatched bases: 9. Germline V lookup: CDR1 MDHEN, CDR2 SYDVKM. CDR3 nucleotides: TGTGCCAGCGTGGGGGGGACAGGGGGCTTTTCCTACGAGCAGTACTTC. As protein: CASVGGTGGFSYEQYF.

The CDR3 region is CASSQGTVAADTQYF. Written as DNA, the CDR3 is TGCGCCAGCAGCCAAGGTACGGTAGCTGCAGATACGCAGTATTTT. The V call is TRBV4-3, the J call TRBJ2-3; D remains ambiguous. Trimming stripped 1 base from V and 4 bases from J, with 12 bases between. CDR1 and CDR2 from the germline V gene are LGHNA and YSLEER. This CDR3 is built from 15 residues.

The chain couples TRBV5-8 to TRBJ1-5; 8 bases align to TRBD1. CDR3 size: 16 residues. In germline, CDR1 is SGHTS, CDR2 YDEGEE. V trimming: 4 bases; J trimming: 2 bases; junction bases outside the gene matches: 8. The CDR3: CASSQGAWLGNQPQHF. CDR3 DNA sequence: TGTGCCAGCAGCCAGGGGGCATGGTTGGGCAATCAGCCCCAGCATTTT. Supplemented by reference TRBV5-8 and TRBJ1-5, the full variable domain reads EAGVTQSPTHLIKTRGQQATLRCSPISGHTSVYWYQQALGLGLQFLLWYDEGEERNRGNFPPRFSGRQFPNYSSELNVNALELEDSALYLCASSQGAWLGNQPQHFGDGTRLSIL.

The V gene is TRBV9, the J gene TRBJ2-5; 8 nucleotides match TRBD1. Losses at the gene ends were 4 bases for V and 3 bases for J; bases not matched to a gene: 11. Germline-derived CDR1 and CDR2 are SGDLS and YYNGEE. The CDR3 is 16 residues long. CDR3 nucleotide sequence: TGTGCCAGCAGCAAACGACAGGGGCGGTGGGAAGAGACCCAGTACTTC. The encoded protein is CASSKRQGRWEETQYF.

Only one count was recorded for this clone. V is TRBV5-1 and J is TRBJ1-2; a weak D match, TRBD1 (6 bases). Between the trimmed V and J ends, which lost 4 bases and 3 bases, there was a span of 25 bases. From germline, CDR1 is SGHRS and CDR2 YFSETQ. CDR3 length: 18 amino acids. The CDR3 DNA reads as TGCGCCAGCAGCCCCGATGGCTGGGTAGGGGGACTTCACTATGGCTACACCTTC. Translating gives CASSPDGWVGGLHYGYTF.

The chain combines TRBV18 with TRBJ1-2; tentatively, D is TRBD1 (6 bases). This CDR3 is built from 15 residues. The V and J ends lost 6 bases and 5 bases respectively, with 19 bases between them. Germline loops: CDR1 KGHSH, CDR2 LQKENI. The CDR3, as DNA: TGTGCCAGCTCTACCGGGGGGGGCGCAGCGTATGGCTACACCTTC. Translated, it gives CASSTGGGAAYGYTF.

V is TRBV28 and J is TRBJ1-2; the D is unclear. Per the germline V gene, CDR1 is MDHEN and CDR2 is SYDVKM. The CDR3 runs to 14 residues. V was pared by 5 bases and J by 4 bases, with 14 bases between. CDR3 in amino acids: CASSTTGNLYGYTF. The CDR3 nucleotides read TGTGCCAGCAGTACGACCGGGAACCTCTATGGCTACACCTTC.

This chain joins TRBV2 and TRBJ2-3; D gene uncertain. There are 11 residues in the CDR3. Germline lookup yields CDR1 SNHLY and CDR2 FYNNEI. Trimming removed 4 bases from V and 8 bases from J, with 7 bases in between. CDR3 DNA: TGTGCCAGCAGTGCCACCTCTACGCAGTATTTT. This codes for CASSATSTQYF.

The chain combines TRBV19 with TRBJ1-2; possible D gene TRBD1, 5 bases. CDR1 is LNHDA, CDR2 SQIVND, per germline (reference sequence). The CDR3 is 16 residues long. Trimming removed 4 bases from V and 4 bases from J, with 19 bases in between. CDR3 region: CASSTRWGPHTYGYTF. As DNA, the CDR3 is TGTGCCAGTAGTACCCGGTGGGGCCCCCACACCTATGGCTACACCTTC.

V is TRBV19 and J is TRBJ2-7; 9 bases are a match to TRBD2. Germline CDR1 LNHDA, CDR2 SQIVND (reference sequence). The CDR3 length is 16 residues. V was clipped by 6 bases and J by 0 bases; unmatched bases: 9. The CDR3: CASSIIAGAGSYEQYF. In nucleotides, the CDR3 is TGTGCCAGTAGCATAATAGCGGGAGCCGGCTCCTACGAGCAGTACTTC.

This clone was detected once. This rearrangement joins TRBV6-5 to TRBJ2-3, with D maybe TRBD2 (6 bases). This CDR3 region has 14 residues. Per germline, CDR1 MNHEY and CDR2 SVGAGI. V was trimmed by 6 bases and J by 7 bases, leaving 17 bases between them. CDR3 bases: TGTGCCAGCAGCCCCACGGGACTCCAGAATACGCAGTATTTT. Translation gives CASSPTGLQNTQYF.

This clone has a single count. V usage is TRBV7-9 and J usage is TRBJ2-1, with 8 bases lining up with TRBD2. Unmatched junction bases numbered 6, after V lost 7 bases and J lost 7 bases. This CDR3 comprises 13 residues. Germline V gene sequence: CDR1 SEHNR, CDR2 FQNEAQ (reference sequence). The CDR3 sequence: CASIGGRRNEQFF. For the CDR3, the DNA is TGTGCCAGCATCGGCGGGAGGAGAAATGAGCAGTTCTTC.

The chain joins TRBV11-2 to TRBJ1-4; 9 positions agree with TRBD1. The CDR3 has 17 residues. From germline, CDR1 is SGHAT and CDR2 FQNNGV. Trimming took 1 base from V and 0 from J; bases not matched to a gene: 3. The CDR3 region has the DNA TGTGCCAGCAGCTTAGGACAGGGGGTGGCAACTAATGAAAAACTGTTTTTT. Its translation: CASSLGQGVATNEKLFF.

The CDR3 nucleotides read TGTGCCAGCAGCCCCGGGGTAGCCCGATCGAATGAGCAGTTCTTC. Protein: CASSPGVARSNEQFF. V gene TRBV11-3 combines with J gene TRBJ2-1; a weak D match, TRBD2 (5 bases). Trimming pared 5 bases from V and 7 bases from J, leaving 18 bases between. The length of the CDR3 is 15 residues. Germline V gives CDR1 SGHNT, CDR2 YENEEA. Using reference TRBV11-3 and TRBJ2-1 for the parts outside the CDR3, the full variable domain is EAGVVQSPRYKIIEKKQPVAFWCNPISGHNTLYWYLQNLGQGPELLIRYENEEAVDDSQLPKDRFSAERLKGVDSTLKIQPAELGDSAVYLCASSPGVARSNEQFFGPGTRLTVL.

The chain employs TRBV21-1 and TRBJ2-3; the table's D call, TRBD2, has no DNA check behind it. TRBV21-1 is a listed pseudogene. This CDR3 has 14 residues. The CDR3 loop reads CASSKVPSTDTQYF. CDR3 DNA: TGTGCCAGCAGCAAAGTCCCTAGCACAGATACGCAGTATTTT.

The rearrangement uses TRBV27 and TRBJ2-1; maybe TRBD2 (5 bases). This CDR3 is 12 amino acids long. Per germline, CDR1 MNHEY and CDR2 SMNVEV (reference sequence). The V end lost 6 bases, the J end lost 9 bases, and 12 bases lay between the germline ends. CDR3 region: CASSRLAGEQFF. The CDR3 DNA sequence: TGTGCCAGCAGCCGCCTGGCGGGTGAGCAGTTCTTC.

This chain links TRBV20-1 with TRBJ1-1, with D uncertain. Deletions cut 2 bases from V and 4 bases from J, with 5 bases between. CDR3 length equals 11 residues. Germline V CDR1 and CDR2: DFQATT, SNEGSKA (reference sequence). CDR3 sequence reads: CSARWSTEAFF. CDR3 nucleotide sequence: TGCAGTGCTAGATGGAGCACTGAAGCTTTCTTT.

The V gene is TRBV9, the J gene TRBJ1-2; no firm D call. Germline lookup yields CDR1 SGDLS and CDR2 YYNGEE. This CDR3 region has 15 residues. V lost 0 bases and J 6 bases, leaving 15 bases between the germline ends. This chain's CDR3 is CASSVGPDGSNGYTF. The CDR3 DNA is TGTGCCAGCAGCGTAGGTCCAGACGGGTCCAATGGCTACACCTTC.

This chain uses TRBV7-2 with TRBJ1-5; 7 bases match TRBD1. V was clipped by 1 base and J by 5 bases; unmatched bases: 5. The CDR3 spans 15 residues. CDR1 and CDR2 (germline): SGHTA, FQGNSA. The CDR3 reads CASSLVSGGYQPQHF. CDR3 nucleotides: TGTGCCAGCAGCTTAGTCTCAGGGGGGTATCAGCCCCAGCATTTT.

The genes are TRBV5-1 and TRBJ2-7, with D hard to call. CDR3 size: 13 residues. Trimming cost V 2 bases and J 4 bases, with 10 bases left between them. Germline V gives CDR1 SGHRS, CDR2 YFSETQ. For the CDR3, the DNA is TGCGCCAGCAGCTTAGGCTCGCCATACGAGCAGTACTTC. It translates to CASSLGSPYEQYF.

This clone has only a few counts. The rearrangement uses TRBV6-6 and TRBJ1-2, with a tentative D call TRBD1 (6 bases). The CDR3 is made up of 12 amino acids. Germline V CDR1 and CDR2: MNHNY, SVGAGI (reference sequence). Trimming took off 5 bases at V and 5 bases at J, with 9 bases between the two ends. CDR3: CASSPQGYGYTF. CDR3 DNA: TGTGCCAGCAGTCCACAGGGATATGGCTACACCTTC.

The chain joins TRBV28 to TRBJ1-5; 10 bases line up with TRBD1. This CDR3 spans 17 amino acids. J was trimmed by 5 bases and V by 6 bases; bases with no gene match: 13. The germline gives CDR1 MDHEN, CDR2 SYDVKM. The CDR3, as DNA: TGTGCCAGCAGCGACCGGACAGGGGGGTTCGAGGATCAGCCCCAGCATTTT. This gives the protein CASSDRTGGFEDQPQHF.

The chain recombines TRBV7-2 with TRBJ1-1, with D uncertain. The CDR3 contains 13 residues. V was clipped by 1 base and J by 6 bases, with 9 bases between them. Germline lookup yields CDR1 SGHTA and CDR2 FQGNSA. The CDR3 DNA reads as TGTGCCAGCAGCTTAGTCGGGGTTGCTGAAGCTTTCTTT. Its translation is CASSLVGVAEAFF.

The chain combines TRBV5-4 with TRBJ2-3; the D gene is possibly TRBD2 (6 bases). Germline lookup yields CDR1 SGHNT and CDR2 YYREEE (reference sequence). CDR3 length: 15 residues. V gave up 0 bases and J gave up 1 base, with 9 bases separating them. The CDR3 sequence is CASSLAPSGTDTQYF. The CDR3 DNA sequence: TGTGCCAGCAGCTTGGCGCCTAGCGGCACAGATACGCAGTATTTT.

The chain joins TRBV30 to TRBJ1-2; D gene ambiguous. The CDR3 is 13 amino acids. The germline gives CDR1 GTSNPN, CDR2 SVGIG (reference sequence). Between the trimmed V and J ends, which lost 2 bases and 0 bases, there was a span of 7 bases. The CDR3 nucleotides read TGTGCCTGGAGTACACGTTCTAACTATGGCTACACCTTC. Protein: CAWSTRSNYGYTF.